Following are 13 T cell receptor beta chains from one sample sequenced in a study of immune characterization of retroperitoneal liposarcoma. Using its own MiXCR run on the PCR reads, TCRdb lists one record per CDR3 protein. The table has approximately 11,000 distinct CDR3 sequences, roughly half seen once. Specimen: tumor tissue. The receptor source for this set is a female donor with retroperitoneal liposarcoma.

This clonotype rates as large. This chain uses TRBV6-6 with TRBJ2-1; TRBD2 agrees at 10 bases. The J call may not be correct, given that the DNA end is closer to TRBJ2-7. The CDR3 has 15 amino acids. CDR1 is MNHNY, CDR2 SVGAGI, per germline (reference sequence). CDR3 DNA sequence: TGTGCCAGCAGTTACTCCAGCGGGGGGGCCCATGAGCAGTACTTC. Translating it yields CASSYSSGGAHEQYF.

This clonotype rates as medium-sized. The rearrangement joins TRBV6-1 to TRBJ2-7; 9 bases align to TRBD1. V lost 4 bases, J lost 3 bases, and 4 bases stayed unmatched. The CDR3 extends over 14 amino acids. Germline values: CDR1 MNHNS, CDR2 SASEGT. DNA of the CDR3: TGTGCCAGCAGTGTAAGGGACAGGGTCTACGAGCAGTACTTC. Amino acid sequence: CASSVRDRVYEQYF.

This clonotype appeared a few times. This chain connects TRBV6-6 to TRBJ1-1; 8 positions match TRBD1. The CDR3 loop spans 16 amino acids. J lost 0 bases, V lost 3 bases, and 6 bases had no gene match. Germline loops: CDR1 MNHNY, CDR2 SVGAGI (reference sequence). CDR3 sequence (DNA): TGTGCCAGCAGTTATCTCAGGGGGCTCGTGAACACTGAAGCTTTCTTT. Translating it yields CASSYLRGLVNTEAFF.

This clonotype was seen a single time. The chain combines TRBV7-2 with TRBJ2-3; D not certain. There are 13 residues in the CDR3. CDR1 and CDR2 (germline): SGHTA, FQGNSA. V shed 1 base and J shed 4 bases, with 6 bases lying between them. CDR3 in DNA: TGTGCCAGCAGCTTAGTATTCGCAGATACGCAGTATTTT. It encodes CASSLVFADTQYF.

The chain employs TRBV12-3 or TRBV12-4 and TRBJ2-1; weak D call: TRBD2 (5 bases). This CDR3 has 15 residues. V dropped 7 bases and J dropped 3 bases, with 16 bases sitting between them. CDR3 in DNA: TGTGCCAGCAATCCCACACCCGGGGTCTACAATGAGCAGTTCTTC. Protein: CASNPTPGVYNEQFF.

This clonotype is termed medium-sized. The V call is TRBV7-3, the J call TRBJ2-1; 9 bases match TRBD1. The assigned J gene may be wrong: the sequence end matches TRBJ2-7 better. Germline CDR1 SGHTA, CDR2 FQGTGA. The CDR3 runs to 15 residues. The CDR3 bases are TGTGCCAGCAGCCCCGGGACAGGGTTGGTAAATGAGCAGTACTTC. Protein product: CASSPGTGLVNEQYF.

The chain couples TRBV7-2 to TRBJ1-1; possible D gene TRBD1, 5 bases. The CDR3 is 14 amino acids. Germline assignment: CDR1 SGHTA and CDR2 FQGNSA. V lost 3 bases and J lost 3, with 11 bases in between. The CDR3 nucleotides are TGTGCCAGCAGCTTCCGGGGGGAATACACTGAAGCTTTCTTT. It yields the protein CASSFRGEYTEAFF.

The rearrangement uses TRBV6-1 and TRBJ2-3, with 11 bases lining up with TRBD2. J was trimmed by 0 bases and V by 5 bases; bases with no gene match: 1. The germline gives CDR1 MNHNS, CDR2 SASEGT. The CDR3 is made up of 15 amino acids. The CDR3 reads CASSLAGGSTDTQYF. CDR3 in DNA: TGTGCCAGCAGTTTAGCGGGAGGGAGCACAGATACGCAGTATTTT.

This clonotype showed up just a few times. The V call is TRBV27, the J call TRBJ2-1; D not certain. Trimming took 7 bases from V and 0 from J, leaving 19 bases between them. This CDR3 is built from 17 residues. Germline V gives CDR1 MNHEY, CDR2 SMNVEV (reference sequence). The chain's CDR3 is CASIGRSPGSSYNEQFF. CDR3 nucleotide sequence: TGTGCCAGCATTGGACGGTCTCCGGGCTCCTCCTACAATGAGCAGTTCTTC.

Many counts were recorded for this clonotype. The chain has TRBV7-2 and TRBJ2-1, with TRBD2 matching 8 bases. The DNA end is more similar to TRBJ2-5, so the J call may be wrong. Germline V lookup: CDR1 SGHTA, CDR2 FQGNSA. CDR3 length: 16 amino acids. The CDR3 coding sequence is TGTGCCAGCAGCATGCGCTCGAGCGGGAGTCTAGAGACCCAGTACTTC. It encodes CASSMRSSGSLETQYF.

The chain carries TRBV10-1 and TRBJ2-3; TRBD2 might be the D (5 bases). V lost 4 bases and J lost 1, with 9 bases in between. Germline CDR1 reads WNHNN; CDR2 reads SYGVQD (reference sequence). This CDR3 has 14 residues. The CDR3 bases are TGCGCCAGCAGTGGTGGTAGCGGCACAGATACGCAGTATTTT. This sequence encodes CASSGGSGTDTQYF.

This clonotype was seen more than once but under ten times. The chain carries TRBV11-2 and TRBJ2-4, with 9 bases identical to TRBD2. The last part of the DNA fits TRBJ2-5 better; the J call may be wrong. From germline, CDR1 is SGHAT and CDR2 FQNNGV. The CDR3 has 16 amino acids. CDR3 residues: CASSFAVRGGRETQYF. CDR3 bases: TGTGCCAGCAGCTTTGCAGTGCGGGGGGGCCGGGAGACCCAGTACTTC.

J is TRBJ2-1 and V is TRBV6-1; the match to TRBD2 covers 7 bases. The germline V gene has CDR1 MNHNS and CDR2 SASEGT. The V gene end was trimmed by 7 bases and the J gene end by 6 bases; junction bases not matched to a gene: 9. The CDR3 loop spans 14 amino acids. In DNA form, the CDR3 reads TGTGCCAGCATTCCGGGGGGTGCGGTCAATGAGCAGTTCTTC. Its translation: CASIPGGAVNEQFF.